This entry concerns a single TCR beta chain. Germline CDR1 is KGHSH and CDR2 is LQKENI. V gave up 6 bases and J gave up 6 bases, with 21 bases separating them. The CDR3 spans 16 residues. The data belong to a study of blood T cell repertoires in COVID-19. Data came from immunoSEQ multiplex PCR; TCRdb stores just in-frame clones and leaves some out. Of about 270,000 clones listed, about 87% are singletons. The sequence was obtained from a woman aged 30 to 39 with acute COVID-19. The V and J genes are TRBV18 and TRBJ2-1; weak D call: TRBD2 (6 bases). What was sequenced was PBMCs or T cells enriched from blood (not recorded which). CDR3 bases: TGTGCCAGCTCGCCCATGGAGGGGCGGAGTGGCAATGAGCAGTTCTTC. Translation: CASSPMEGRSGNEQFF.